The 29 T cell receptor beta chains listed next were all sequenced from one sample in a study of T cells after posttransplantation cyclophosphamide. Repertoires were generated with immunoSEQ multiplex PCR, while TCRdb's copy carries only in-frame clones and drops some. The data contain thousands of clones, 65% to 80% of them seen just once; the ten biggest clones take up roughly 29%. The sample comprised memory CD4+ T cells sorted from blood. The receptors originated from a woman in her forties or fifties in good health and a related stem cell transplant donor.

This chain uses TRBV27 with TRBJ2-7; D is perhaps TRBD2 (6 bases). Germline V gene sequence: CDR1 MNHEY, CDR2 SMNVEV (reference sequence). The V end lost 8 bases, the J end lost 0 bases, and 17 bases lay between the germline ends. The CDR3 covers 15 residues. CDR3 DNA sequence: TGTGCCAGCGCGGGGTTGGGGGAATTCTCCTACGAGCAGTACTTC. Translating it yields CASAGLGEFSYEQYF.

This clone was recorded only once. J is TRBJ1-5 and V is TRBV4-3; the D gene is possibly TRBD1 (5 bases). The CDR3 length is 15 residues. V lost 0 bases and J 3 bases, leaving 9 bases between the germline ends. CDR1 is LGHNA, CDR2 YSLEER, per germline. The CDR3 DNA follows: TGCGCCAGCAGCCAAGACCCCAGGGACAATCAGCCCCAGCATTTT. Translated, it gives CASSQDPRDNQPQHF.

This clone occurred once. This chain uses TRBV11-3 with TRBJ2-2; D possibly corresponds to TRBD1 (5 bases). Per germline, CDR1 SGHNT and CDR2 YENEEA. The CDR3 sequence is 18 residues long. Deletions cut 4 bases from V and 1 base from J, with 19 bases between. Here the CDR3 reads CASSSTYRAGMNTGELFF. As DNA, the CDR3 is TGTGCCAGCAGCTCGACGTATCGGGCAGGGATGAACACCGGGGAGCTGTTTTTT.

In DNA, the CDR3 is TGTGCCAGCAGCCCTGAAGGCGGGGAGACCCAGTACTTC. Translated: CASSPEGGETQYF. The chain employs TRBV5-6 and TRBJ2-5, with a weak D call TRBD2 (5 bases). CDR3 size: 13 residues. The germline gives CDR1 SGHDT, CDR2 YYEEEE. V lost 4 bases and J lost 5, with 12 bases in between.

The chain employs TRBV19 and TRBJ2-3; tentative D call: TRBD2 (6 bases). The germline V gene encodes CDR1 LNHDA and CDR2 SQIVND (reference sequence). This CDR3 is 16 amino acids long. V lost 3 bases, J lost 2 bases, and 15 bases lay in between. CDR3 in DNA: TGTGCCAGTAGTATGGAGGGCCCCCCCTACACAGATACGCAGTATTTT. This sequence encodes CASSMEGPPYTDTQYF.

This chain uses TRBV7-2 with TRBJ2-4, with 7 bases fitting TRBD1. The CDR3 sequence is 15 residues long. Germline lookup yields CDR1 SGHTA and CDR2 FQGNSA. The ends lost 0 bases at V and 4 bases at J; junction bases unmatched: 3. The chain's CDR3 is CASSLASQGKNIQYF. Here the CDR3 DNA reads TGTGCCAGCAGCTTAGCCTCACAGGGGAAAAACATTCAGTACTTC. Together with reference TRBV7-2 and TRBJ2-4, the CDR3 gives the full variable domain: GAGVSQSPSNKVTEKGKDVELRCDPISGHTALYWYRQSLGQGLEFLIYFQGNSAPDKSGLPSDRFSAERTGGSVSTLTIQRTQQEDSAVYLCASSLASQGKNIQYFGAGTRLSVL.

The J gene is TRBJ1-3, the V gene TRBV4-3, with D unclear. V was shortened by 0 bases and J by 6 bases, with 9 bases between the two germline ends. The germline V gene has CDR1 LGHNA and CDR2 YSLEER. CDR3 size: 14 residues. CDR3 protein: CASSQDLLINTIYF. CDR3 coding DNA: TGCGCCAGCAGCCAAGATCTGTTAATAAACACCATATATTTT.

The rearrangement joins TRBV7-6 to TRBJ1-4; no firm D call. The CDR3 loop spans 15 amino acids. Germline-derived CDR1 and CDR2 are SGHVS and FNYEAQ. Trimming pared 1 base from V and 8 bases from J, leaving 14 bases between. The CDR3 region has the DNA TGTGCCAGCAGCTTAGGACCGGGGTTAGGGGAAAAACTGTTTTTT. It is translated as CASSLGPGLGEKLFF.

CDR3 sequence (DNA): TGTGCCAGTAGACAACAGGGGGGTAGCAATCAGCCCCAGCATTTT. Its protein is CASRQQGGSNQPQHF. The chain employs TRBV19 and TRBJ1-5; 8 nucleotides line up with TRBD1. The CDR3 is 15 amino acids. Germline V CDR1 and CDR2: LNHDA, SQIVND (reference sequence). V gave up 6 bases and J gave up 0 bases; unmatched junction bases: 4.

The J gene is TRBJ2-2, the V gene TRBV29-1, with 9 bases that match TRBD2. The germline gives CDR1 SQVTM, CDR2 ANQGSEA. This CDR3 is built from 13 residues. The CDR3 DNA follows: TGCAGTTTTAGCGGGAGCGACACCGGGGAGCTGTTTTTT. Translation gives CSFSGSDTGELFF.

This rearrangement joins TRBV4-1 to TRBJ1-4; 9 nucleotides agree with TRBD1. Germline-derived CDR1 and CDR2 are MGHRA and YSYEKL. V trimming: 9 bases; J trimming: 6 bases; junction bases outside the gene matches: 5. CDR3 length equals 13 residues. For the CDR3, the DNA is TGCGCCAGTCGGAGACAGGGGGATGAAAAACTGTTTTTT. Its translation is CASRRQGDEKLFF.

V and J are TRBV4-3 and TRBJ2-7, with D tentatively TRBD1 (6 bases). V lost 4 bases to trimming and J lost 3 bases, with 19 bases between them. CDR1 and CDR2 from the germline V gene are LGHNA and YSLEER. The CDR3 has 16 amino acids. In DNA form, the CDR3 reads TGCGCCAGCAGCCTAGGTTTCGGGCAGGGGTTCTACGAGCAGTACTTC. Protein product: CASSLGFGQGFYEQYF.

The chain recombines TRBV12-5 with TRBJ2-5; 7 nucleotides line up with TRBD1. This CDR3 has 16 amino acids. Per germline, CDR1 LGHNT and CDR2 FRNRAP. J was trimmed by 3 bases and V by 1 base; bases with no gene match: 8. The CDR3 loop is CASGLGTGAPEETQYF. CDR3 nucleotide sequence: TGTGCTAGTGGTTTGGGGACAGGCGCCCCAGAAGAGACCCAGTACTTC.

This clone was seen only once. The CDR3 protein is CAWSVYSNPNEQFF. The CDR3 DNA reads as TGTGCCTGGAGTGTCTACTCGAACCCCAATGAGCAGTTCTTC. V and J are TRBV30 and TRBJ2-1, with unresolved D. This CDR3 region has 14 residues. V gave up 0 bases and J gave up 6 bases, with 12 bases separating them. From germline, CDR1 is GTSNPN and CDR2 SVGIG (reference sequence).

Of note for this clone: A read error is the likely source, as a far larger clone sits one nucleotide away. Other DNA sequences in the same sample also yield this CDR3. The chain carries TRBV6-5 and TRBJ2-2, with TRBD2 as a possible D gene (5 bases). CDR3 size: 13 residues. Germline V gene data show CDR1 as MNHEY and CDR2 as SVGAGI. The chain's CDR3 is CASSLLGIGELFF. CDR3 DNA sequence: TGTGCCAGCAGCCTTCTAGGAATCGGGGAGCTGTTCTTT.

The chain is built from TRBV5-5 and TRBJ2-7, with D possibly being TRBD2 (5 bases). The CDR3 runs to 14 residues. Germline CDR1 SGHKS, CDR2 YYEKEE (reference sequence). V lost 2 bases to trimming and J lost 6 bases, with 15 bases between them. CDR3 sequence reads: CASSFLEATSEQYF. DNA of the CDR3: TGTGCCAGCAGCTTTCTGGAGGCCACCAGCGAGCAGTACTTC.

The chain uses TRBV6-5 and TRBJ2-7; weak D call: TRBD1 (5 bases). CDR1 is MNHEY, CDR2 SVGAGI, per germline. Trimming pared 8 bases from V and 0 bases from J, leaving 14 bases between. The CDR3 runs to 14 residues. The CDR3 protein is CASGQGRSSYEQYF. CDR3 sequence (DNA): TGTGCCAGCGGGCAGGGAAGGAGCTCCTACGAGCAGTACTTC.

This chain uses TRBV30 with TRBJ1-2; TRBD1 agrees at 8 bases. There are 13 residues in the CDR3. Trimming took 7 bases from V and 0 from J; bases not matched to a gene: 4. Per germline, CDR1 GTSNPN and CDR2 SVGIG (reference sequence). CDR3 nucleotides: TGTGCCTCGACAGGGGACTCTAACTATGGCTACACCTTC. Its translation is CASTGDSNYGYTF.

The chain recombines TRBV11-1 with TRBJ2-1, with 9 bases fitting TRBD1. The V gene end was trimmed by 4 bases and the J gene end by 7 bases; junction bases not matched to a gene: 14. The CDR3 is 17 amino acids. Germline CDR1 and CDR2: SGHAT and FQDESV (reference sequence). The CDR3 DNA reads TGTGCCAGCAGCTCCCAAAGCCCCGGGACAGGGATGAATGAGCAGTTCTTC. Amino acids: CASSSQSPGTGMNEQFF. Full variable domain (missing parts from reference TRBV11-1 and TRBJ2-1): EAEVAQSPRYKITEKSQAVAFWCDPISGHATLYWYRQILGQGPELLVQFQDESVVDDSQLPKDRFSAERLKGVDSTLKIQPAELGDSAMYLCASSSQSPGTGMNEQFFGPGTRLTVL.

The rearrangement joins TRBV7-3 to TRBJ2-1; weak D call: TRBD2 (6 bases). The CDR3 totals 15 residues. V lost 3 bases to trimming and J lost 4 bases, with 13 bases between them. In germline, CDR1 is SGHTA, CDR2 FQGTGA. This CDR3 reads CASSLDPGLYNEQFF. The CDR3 coding sequence is TGTGCCAGCAGCTTGGATCCGGGACTTTACAATGAGCAGTTCTTC.

This clone was counted a few times. The chain is built from TRBV7-3 and TRBJ2-3; the D gene is possibly TRBD2 (6 bases). This CDR3 has 14 amino acids. Germline CDR1 and CDR2: SGHTA and FQGTGA. The V and J ends lost 5 bases and 6 bases respectively, with 15 bases between them. The CDR3 protein is CASSPGLRVDTQYF. CDR3 sequence (DNA): TGTGCCAGCAGCCCGGGACTCCGTGTGGATACGCAGTATTTT. The entire variable domain, with the rest obtained from reference TRBV7-3 and TRBJ2-3, is as follows: GAGVSQTPSNKVTEKGKYVELRCDPISGHTALYWYRQSLGQGPEFLIYFQGTGAADDSGLPNDRFFAVRPEGSVSTLKIQRTERGDSAVYLCASSPGLRVDTQYFGPGTRLTVL.

The sample holds a few counts of this clone. The CDR3: CASSLALGETYEQYF. CDR3 DNA: TGTGCCAGCAGCTTAGCCCTAGGGGAAACTTACGAGCAGTACTTC. The chain recombines TRBV7-9 with TRBJ2-7; TRBD1 might be the D (5 bases). Between the trimmed V and J ends, which lost 0 bases and 4 bases, there was a span of 13 bases. Germline assignment: CDR1 SEHNR and CDR2 FQNEAQ (reference sequence). The CDR3 sequence is 15 residues long.

This rearrangement joins TRBV5-6 to TRBJ2-7; 8 bases agree with TRBD2. CDR1 is SGHDT, CDR2 YYEEEE, per germline. CDR3 length equals 12 residues. V was clipped by 4 bases and J by 12 bases; unmatched bases: 9. The CDR3 reads CASSPGGAAPYF. The CDR3 bases are TGTGCCAGCAGCCCGGGGGGGGCAGCCCCGTACTTC.

This clone has only a few counts. The DNA for the CDR3 is TGTGCCAGCAGCTGGCGACGCAGCGGGATCGACGAGCAGTACTTC. It translates to CASSWRRSGIDEQYF. The chain couples TRBV14 to TRBJ2-7; 7 nucleotides match TRBD2. In germline, CDR1 is SGHDN, CDR2 FVKESK. The ends lost 5 bases at V and 5 bases at J; junction bases unmatched: 12. The CDR3 length is 15 residues.

This chain uses TRBV5-4 with TRBJ2-2, with 7 bases identical to TRBD1. Looked up from germline, CDR1 is SGHNT and CDR2 is YYREEE (reference sequence). V gave up 0 bases and J gave up 4 bases; unmatched junction bases: 6. The CDR3 contains 16 residues. As DNA, the CDR3 is TGTGCCAGCAGCTTGGTAGGGGGCGCGGGCACCGGGGAGCTGTTTTTT. Protein product: CASSLVGGAGTGELFF.

On this clone: One end of the junction fails to match germline, which may point to a read error. The chain has TRBV28 and TRBJ2-7, with D maybe TRBD1 (5 bases). This CDR3 has 13 residues. Germline V lookup: CDR1 MDHEN, CDR2 SYDVKM. CDR3 DNA: TGTGCCAGCAGCACTCAGGGCTCCCACGAGCAGTACTTC. Translation: CASSTQGSHEQYF.

The J gene is TRBJ2-2, the V gene TRBV4-2, with TRBD2 as a possible D gene (5 bases). This CDR3 is built from 18 residues. V lost 0 bases and J 4 bases, leaving 18 bases between the germline ends. In germline, CDR1 is LGHNA, CDR2 YNFKEQ. This CDR3 reads CASSQDYKRLLLTGELFF. Here the CDR3 DNA reads TGTGCCAGCAGCCAAGATTACAAGCGGCTACTCCTCACCGGGGAGCTGTTTTTT.

On this clone: The germline gene is not matched at one end of the junction; a read error may be the cause. The rearrangement uses TRBV30 and TRBJ2-2; 8 positions match TRBD1. Germline V gene data show CDR1 as GTSNPN and CDR2 as SVGIG (reference sequence). The CDR3 totals 17 residues. In DNA form, the CDR3 reads TGTGCCTGCTATCCGGGACAGGCTTATCTCGGGACCGGGGAGCTGCTTTTT. Amino acid sequence: CACYPGQAYLGTGELLF.

This clone was seen only once. The J gene is TRBJ2-2, the V gene TRBV5-1, with D possibly being TRBD1 (5 bases). The germline V gene has CDR1 SGHRS and CDR2 YFSETQ. The V and J ends lost 1 base and 6 bases respectively, with 13 bases between them. CDR3 length equals 15 residues. CDR3 residues: CASSLFQGGPGELFF. CDR3 DNA sequence: TGCGCCAGCAGCTTGTTCCAGGGTGGTCCCGGGGAGCTGTTTTTT. Based on the CDR3 plus reference TRBV5-1 and TRBJ2-2, the full variable domain is KAGVTQTPRYLIKTRGQQVTLSCSPISGHRSVSWYQQTPGQGLQFLFEYFSETQRNKGNFPGRFSGRQFSNSRSEMNVSTLELGDSALYLCASSLFQGGPGELFFGEGSRLTVL.